Sequencing of this TCR beta chain was carried out in a study of resident and recirculating memory T cells in vitiligo. On the study more broadly: Samples were epidermis from two lesional and two nonlesional sites, plus PBMCs. Whole samples, not sorted cells, were homogenized and used for genomic DNA extraction.

Stability required unchanged lesions during the previous 6 months. Anyone treated within the previous three months was excluded. Profiled with immunoSEQ multiplex PCR; TCRdb holds only in-frame clones, not every one. The sample consists of roughly 76,000 clones, 90% to 95% of them appearing once. V was shortened by 2 bases and J by 4 bases, with 18 bases between the two germline ends. Germline V lookup: CDR1 MGHRA, CDR2 YSYEKL. This CDR3 is built from 17 residues. This sequence joins TRBV4-1 and TRBJ2-1; the D gene is possibly TRBD1 (5 bases). The sample comprised blood. The source is a male donor with vitiligo. CDR3 in amino acids: CASSQPPGAGIYNEQFF. CDR3 in DNA: TGCGCCAGCAGCCAACCGCCTGGGGCAGGGATATACAATGAGCAGTTCTTC.